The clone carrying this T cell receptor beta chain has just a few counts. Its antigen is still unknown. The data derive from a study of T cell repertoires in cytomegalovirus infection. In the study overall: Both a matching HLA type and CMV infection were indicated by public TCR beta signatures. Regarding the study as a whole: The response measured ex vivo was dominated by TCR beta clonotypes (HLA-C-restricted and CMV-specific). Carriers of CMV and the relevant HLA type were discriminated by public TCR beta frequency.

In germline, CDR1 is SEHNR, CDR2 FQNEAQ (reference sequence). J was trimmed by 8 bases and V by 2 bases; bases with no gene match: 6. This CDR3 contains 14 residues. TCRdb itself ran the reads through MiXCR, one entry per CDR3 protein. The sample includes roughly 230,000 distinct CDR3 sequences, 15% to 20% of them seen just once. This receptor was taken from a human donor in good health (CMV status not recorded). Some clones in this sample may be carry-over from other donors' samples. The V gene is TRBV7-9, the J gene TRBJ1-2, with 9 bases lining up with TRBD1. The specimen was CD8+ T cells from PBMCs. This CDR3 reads CASSLTGTGNGYTF. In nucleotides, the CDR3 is TGTGCCAGCAGCTTAACGGGGACAGGGAACGGCTACACCTTC.